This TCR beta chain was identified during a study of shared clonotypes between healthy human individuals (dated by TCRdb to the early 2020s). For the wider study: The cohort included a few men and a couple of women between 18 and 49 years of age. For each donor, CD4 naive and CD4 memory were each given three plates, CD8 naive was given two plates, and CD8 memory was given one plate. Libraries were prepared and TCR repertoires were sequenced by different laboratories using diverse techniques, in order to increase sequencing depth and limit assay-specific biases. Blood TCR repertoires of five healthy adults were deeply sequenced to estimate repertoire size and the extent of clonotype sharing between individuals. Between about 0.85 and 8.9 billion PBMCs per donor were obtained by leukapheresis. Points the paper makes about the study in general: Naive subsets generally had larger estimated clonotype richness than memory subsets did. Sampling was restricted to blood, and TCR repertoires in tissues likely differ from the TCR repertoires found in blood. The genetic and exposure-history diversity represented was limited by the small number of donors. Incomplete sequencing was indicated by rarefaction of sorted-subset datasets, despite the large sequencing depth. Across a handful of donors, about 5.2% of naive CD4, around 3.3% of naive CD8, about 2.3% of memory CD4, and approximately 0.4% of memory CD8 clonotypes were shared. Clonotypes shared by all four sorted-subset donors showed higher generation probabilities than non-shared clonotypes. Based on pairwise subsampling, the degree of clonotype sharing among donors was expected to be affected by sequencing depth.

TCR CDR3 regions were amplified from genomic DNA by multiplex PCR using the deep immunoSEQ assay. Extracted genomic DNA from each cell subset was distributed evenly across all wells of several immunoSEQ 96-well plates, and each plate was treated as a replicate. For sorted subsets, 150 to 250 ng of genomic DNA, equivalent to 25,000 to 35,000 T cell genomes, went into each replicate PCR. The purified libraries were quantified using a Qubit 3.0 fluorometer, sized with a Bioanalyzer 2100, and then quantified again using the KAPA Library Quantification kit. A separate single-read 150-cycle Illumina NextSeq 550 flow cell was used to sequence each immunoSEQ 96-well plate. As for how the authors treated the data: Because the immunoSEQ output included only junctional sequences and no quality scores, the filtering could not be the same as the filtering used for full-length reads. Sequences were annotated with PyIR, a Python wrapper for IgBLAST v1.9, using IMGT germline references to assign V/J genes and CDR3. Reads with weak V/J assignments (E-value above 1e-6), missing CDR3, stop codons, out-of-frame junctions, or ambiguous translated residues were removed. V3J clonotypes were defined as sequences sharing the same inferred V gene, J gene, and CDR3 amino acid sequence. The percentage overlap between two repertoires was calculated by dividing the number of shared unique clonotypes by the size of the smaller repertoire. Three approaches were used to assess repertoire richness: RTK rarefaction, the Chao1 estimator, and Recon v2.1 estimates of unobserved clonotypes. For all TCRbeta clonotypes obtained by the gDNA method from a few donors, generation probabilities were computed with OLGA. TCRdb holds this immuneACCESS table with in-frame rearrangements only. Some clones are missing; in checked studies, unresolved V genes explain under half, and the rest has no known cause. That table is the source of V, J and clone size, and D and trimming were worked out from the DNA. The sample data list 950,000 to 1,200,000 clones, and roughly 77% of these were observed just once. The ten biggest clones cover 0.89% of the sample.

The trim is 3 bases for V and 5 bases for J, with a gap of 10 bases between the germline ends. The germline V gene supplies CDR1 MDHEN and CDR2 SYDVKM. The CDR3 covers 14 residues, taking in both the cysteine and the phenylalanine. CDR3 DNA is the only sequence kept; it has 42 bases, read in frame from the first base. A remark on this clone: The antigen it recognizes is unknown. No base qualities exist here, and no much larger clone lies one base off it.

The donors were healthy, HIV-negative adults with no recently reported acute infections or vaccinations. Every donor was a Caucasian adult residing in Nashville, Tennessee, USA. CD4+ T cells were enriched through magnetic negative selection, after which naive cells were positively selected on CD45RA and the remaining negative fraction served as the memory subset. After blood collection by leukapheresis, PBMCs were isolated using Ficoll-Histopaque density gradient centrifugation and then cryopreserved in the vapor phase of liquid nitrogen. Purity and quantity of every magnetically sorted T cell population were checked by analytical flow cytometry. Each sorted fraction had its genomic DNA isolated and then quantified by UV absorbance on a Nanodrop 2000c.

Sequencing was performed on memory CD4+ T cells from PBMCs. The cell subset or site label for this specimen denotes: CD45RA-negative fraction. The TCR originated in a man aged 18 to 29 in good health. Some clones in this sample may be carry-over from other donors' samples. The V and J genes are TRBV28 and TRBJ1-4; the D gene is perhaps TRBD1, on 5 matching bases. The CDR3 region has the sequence CASSLGGNNEKLFF. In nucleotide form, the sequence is TGTGCCAGCAGTTTGGGGGGAAACAATGAAAAACTGTTTTTT.